This T cell receptor beta chain is drawn from a study of blood T cell repertoires in COVID-19. The table came from immunoSEQ multiplex PCR; TCRdb's copy has only in-frame clones and leaves some out. There are about 140,000 clones in the sample; 78% occur only once, and approximately 6% lies in the top ten. Residents of 24 US areas, aged roughly 18 to 90 years, made up the participants. Sequenced: PBMCs or T cells enriched from blood (not recorded which). The receptor was isolated from a woman between 45 and 60 years old who had recovered from COVID-19.

This CDR3 is CASSPHTSFRTDTQYF. The CDR3 DNA sequence: TGTGCCAGCAGCCCACACACTAGCTTCCGCACAGATACGCAGTATTTT. The chain joins TRBV11-2 to TRBJ2-3, with D tentatively TRBD2 (6 bases). V gave up 5 bases and J gave up 1 base, with 16 bases separating them. This CDR3 contains 16 residues. Germline V CDR1 and CDR2: SGHAT, FQNNGV.